What follows are 12 T cell receptor beta chains derived from one specimen sequenced in a study of shared clonotypes between healthy human individuals. Libraries were prepared by immunoSEQ multiplex PCR; TCRdb keeps only in-frame clonotypes and omits some of them. The data show some 2,500,000 clones, under 95% seen once. Specimen: naive CD4+ T cells from PBMCs. As for subset: CD45RA+ positively selected. Receptor source: a man between 18 and 29 years old in good health. Some clones in this sample may be carry-over from other donors' samples.

V and J are TRBV4-1 and TRBJ2-3; 8 positions match TRBD2. Trimming cost V 0 bases and J 6 bases; bases outside gene matches: 5. Germline V gene data show CDR1 as MGHRA and CDR2 as YSYEKL. The CDR3 covers 15 residues. CDR3 DNA: TGCGCCAGCAGCCAAGACCGCGGGAGGAGGGATACGCAGTATTTT. It is translated as CASSQDRGRRDTQYF.

The chain employs TRBV6-6 and TRBJ2-7; D is tentatively TRBD1 or TRBD2 (6 bases each). Per the germline V gene, CDR1 is MNHNY and CDR2 is SVGAGI (reference sequence). This CDR3 has 14 residues. V was trimmed by 2 bases and J by 5 bases, leaving 13 bases between them. CDR3 nucleotide sequence: TGTGCCAGCAGTTACCCCCCGGGGGCAAACGAGCAGTACTTC. This translates into CASSYPPGANEQYF.

The chain employs TRBV28 and TRBJ1-5; D possibly corresponds to TRBD1 (5 bases). Germline V gene lookup returns CDR1 MDHEN and CDR2 SYDVKM. The CDR3 extends over 15 amino acids. V was clipped by 4 bases and J by 6 bases, with 16 bases between them. The CDR3 spells CASSSLRRDVQPQHF. The CDR3 DNA reads as TGTGCCAGCAGTTCACTTCGGAGGGACGTTCAGCCCCAGCATTTT.

The chain couples TRBV6-1 to TRBJ2-5; TRBD2 aligns across 7 bases. The CDR3 loop spans 13 amino acids. Per germline, CDR1 MNHNS and CDR2 SASEGT. V lost 2 bases to trimming and J lost 9 bases; unmatched junction nucleotides: 6. Here the CDR3 reads CASSERDYRAQYF. DNA for the CDR3: TGTGCCAGCAGTGAACGGGACTACCGGGCCCAGTACTTC.

This chain connects TRBV7-3 to TRBJ2-7, with D possibly TRBD1 on 6 matching bases. CDR3 length: 17 residues. CDR1 is SGHTA, CDR2 FQGTGA, per germline. The germline V and J ends were trimmed by 1 base and 0 bases, with 16 bases remaining between them. The CDR3 DNA sequence: TGTGCCAGCAGCTTAAATCCCATAGGGACATCCTCCTACGAGCAGTACTTC. Its translation: CASSLNPIGTSSYEQYF.

The chain combines TRBV2 with TRBJ2-7; 11 nucleotides line up with TRBD2. CDR1 is SNHLY, CDR2 FYNNEI, per germline. The trim removed 5 bases at V and 4 bases at J, leaving 7 bases unmatched. This CDR3 has 15 residues. The CDR3 loop reads CASSPQGTSGYEQYF. The CDR3 bases are TGTGCCAGCAGTCCCCAGGGGACTAGCGGATACGAGCAGTACTTC.

The V call is TRBV30, the J call TRBJ2-5, with D perhaps TRBD1 or TRBD2 (6 bases each). The CDR3 has 14 amino acids. Trimming removed 0 bases at V and 4 bases at J, with 12 bases between. Germline CDR1 is GTSNPN and CDR2 is SVGIG (reference sequence). For the CDR3, the DNA is TGTGCCTGGAGTGTACCTCGGGGGCTAGAGACCCAGTACTTC. Amino acid sequence: CAWSVPRGLETQYF. Looking up the rest from reference TRBV30 and TRBJ2-5 gives the full variable domain: SQTIHQWPATLVQPVGSPLSLECTVEGTSNPNLYWYRQAAGRGLQLLFYSVGIGQISSEVPQNLSASRPQDRQFILSSKKLLLSDSGFYLCAWSVPRGLETQYFGPGTRLLVL.

The gene calls are TRBV6-4 and TRBJ2-1; no reliable D call. The CDR3 covers 16 residues. Trimming left V 6 bases short and J 0 bases short, with 15 bases between. In germline, CDR1 is MRHNA, CDR2 SNTAGT. This CDR3 reads CASSLNGPSSYNEQFF. The CDR3 DNA is TGTGCCAGCAGCCTTAACGGGCCAAGCTCCTACAATGAGCAGTTCTTC.

The V call is TRBV2, the J call TRBJ2-3, with D possibly matching TRBD1 (6 bases). Germline CDR1 SNHLY, CDR2 FYNNEI. The CDR3 sequence is 15 residues long. With 6 bases removed from V and 4 bases from J, the gap between germline ends came to 17 bases. The DNA of the CDR3 is TGTGCCAGCAGCGAACAGGGCTTGGAATCAGATACGCAGTATTTT. Protein: CASSEQGLESDTQYF.

The chain has TRBV9 and TRBJ2-3, with D maybe TRBD2 (5 bases). CDR1 SGDLS and CDR2 YYNGEE come from the germline V gene. Trimming removed 0 bases from V and 7 bases from J, with 18 bases in between. The CDR3 length is 16 residues. CDR3 sequence reads: CASSVVGSGSKNTQYF. The CDR3 bases are TGTGCCAGCAGCGTAGTTGGGAGCGGTTCGAAGAATACGCAGTATTTT.

This CDR3 is CASSLTSGRGEQFF. CDR3 sequence (DNA): TGCGCCAGCAGCTTGACTAGCGGGAGAGGTGAGCAGTTCTTC. The chain combines TRBV5-1 with TRBJ2-1, with 11 nucleotides matching TRBD2. CDR1 and CDR2 (germline): SGHRS, YFSETQ. The V and J ends lost 1 base and 9 bases, in that order; junction bases with no gene match: 3. The CDR3 is 14 residues long.

The chain recombines TRBV28 with TRBJ2-1; TRBD2 matches at 7 bases. V dropped 10 bases and J dropped 4; count of bases not matched to a gene: 13. The V gene's germline CDR1 is MDHEN and CDR2 SYDVKM. The CDR3 has 15 amino acids. CDR3 DNA sequence: TGTGCCACCCACCCTCGGGCTAGCGGTTACAATGAGCAGTTCTTC. It codes for CATHPRASGYNEQFF.